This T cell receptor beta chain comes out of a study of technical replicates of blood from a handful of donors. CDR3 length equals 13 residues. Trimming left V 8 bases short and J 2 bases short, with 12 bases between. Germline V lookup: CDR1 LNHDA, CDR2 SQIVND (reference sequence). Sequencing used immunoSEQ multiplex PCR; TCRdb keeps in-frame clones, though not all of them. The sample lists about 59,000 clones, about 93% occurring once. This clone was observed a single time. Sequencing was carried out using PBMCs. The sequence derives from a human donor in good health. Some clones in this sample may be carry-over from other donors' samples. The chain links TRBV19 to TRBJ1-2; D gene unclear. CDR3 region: CASLRSGNYGYTF. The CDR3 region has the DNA TGTGCCAGTCTCCGTTCGGGAAACTATGGCTACACCTTC. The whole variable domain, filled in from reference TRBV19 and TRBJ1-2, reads DGGITQSPKYLFRKEGQNVTLSCEQNLNHDAMYWYRQDPGQGLRLIYYSQIVNDFQKGDIAEGYSVSREKKESFPLTVTSAQKNPTAFYLCASLRSGNYGYTFGSGTRLTVV.